This T cell receptor (beta chain) was found in a study of neoadjuvant anti-PD-1 for oral cavity cancer. Study background: Patients without progression got a fourth dose around day 43. General study findings and limits: Only a few patients per response group were TCR-analyzed; validation needed. Post-nivolumab, blood T cell clonality was significantly elevated in non-responders.

CDR3 length equals 14 residues. With 4 bases clipped from V and 5 bases from J, the junction kept 6 bases outside the gene matches. Germline values: CDR1 SGDLS, CDR2 YYNGEE. Clones were read by immunoSEQ multiplex PCR, and TCRdb kept only the in-frame ones, dropping some. The sample contains some 14,000 clones, approximately 77% of which appear only once. Time point meaning: after neoadjuvant nivolumab, at surgical resection. Stage II-IVA oral cavity squamous cell carcinoma was new and untreated by systemic or radiation therapy. On this clone: Its antigen remains unidentified.

The specimen was PBMCs, collected after nivolumab (anti-PD-1) treatment. The chain links TRBV9 to TRBJ2-5; 9 nucleotides agree with TRBD1. This sequence originates from a person between 40 and 80 years old with oral cavity squamous cell carcinoma. Here the CDR3 reads CASSPRDRVETQYF. In DNA, the CDR3 is TGTGCCAGCAGCCCCCGGGACAGGGTGGAGACCCAGTACTTC.